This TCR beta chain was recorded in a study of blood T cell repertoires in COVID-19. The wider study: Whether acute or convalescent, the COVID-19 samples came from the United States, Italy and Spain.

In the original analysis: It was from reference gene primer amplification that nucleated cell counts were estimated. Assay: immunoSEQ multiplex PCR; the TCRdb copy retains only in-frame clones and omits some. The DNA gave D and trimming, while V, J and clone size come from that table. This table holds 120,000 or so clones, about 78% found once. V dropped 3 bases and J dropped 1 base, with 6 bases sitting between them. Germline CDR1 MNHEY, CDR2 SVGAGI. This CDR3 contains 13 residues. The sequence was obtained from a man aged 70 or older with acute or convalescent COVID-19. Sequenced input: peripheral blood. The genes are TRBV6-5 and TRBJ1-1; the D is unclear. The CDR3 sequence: CASSYIQNTEAFF. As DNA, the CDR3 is TGTGCCAGCAGTTATATACAGAACACTGAAGCTTTCTTT.